The present entry profiles one T cell receptor beta chain with its context. The count of this clone is one. Its target antigen remains unknown. No quality values exist for individual bases; no much larger clone is one base distant. Genomic DNA was extracted from sorted cells for sequencing of the TCRbeta CDR3 region. TCRbeta CDR3 regions were sequenced using the immunoSEQ Assay. This immuneACCESS table, as held by TCRdb, lists in-frame sequences with V and J called but not all clones. Of the missing ones, under half trace to an unresolved V gene in checked studies; the others have no known cause. Across this sample there are around 35,000 clones, with approximately 78% seen only once. 20% to 25% of the sample goes to the ten largest clones. The sample belongs to a study of OX40 agonist ivuxolimab in advanced cancers. As for the study more broadly: The costimulatory receptor OX40 (CD134) was targeted by ivuxolimab, a fully human IgG2 agonistic monoclonal antibody. Three dose-escalation patients achieved partial responses, one with hepatocellular carcinoma and two with cutaneous melanoma. Prior anti-PD-1, anti-PD-L1 or anti-CTLA-4 therapy was permitted, and checkpoint inhibitors had been received by 40% to 50% of dose-escalation patients. In the dose-escalation cohort, 82.7% of patients were male, and the mean age was approximately 60 years, with a range of about 23 to 80. Of the roughly 54 patients in dose escalation, 19 had hepatocellular carcinoma, roughly 15 had melanoma, 9 had renal cell carcinoma and 9 had head and neck cancer. Peripheral TCRbeta sequencing was intended to test whether TCR sequence diversity was altered and clonal T-cell expansion was caused by ivuxolimab. The monotherapy dose-escalation portion (N ≈ 50 patients) of the phase I ivuxolimab trial is reported in the paper. Intravenous ivuxolimab was administered to patients every 2 weeks at six dose levels: 0.01, 0.1, 0.3, 1.5, 3 and 10 mg/kg. Overall study results and their limits: Clonal expansion of both CD4+ and CD8+ blood T cells was observed from baseline to week 6 at doses 0.1 to 3.0 mg/kg. Partial responders in the 0.1-3.0 mg/kg groups had among the lowest normalized peripheral clonal expansion, especially among CD8+ T cells. On average, CD8+ T cells showed more expanded clones than CD4+ T cells after ivuxolimab. Low levels of normalized T-cell clonal expansion were also shown by some nonresponding patients. Antigen specificity was not determined for the clonally expanded peripheral T cells.

The germline V gene supplies CDR1 MDHEN and CDR2 SYDVKM. The CDR3 starts with the cysteine, ends with the phenylalanine, and has 13 residues. The sequence is cut down to CDR3 DNA, 39 bases in frame from base 1. V is clipped by 6 bases and J by 4 bases, and the sequence between their germline boundaries is 13 bases long. The trial excluded patients who had a history of autoimmune disease or were on systemic immunosuppression. Peripheral blood for TCR sequencing was drawn from every dose cohort at baseline, at cycle 4 day 1 and at cycle 7 day 1. The samples were drawn from a first-in-human, open-label, multicenter phase I dose-escalation trial of ivuxolimab. Adults with locally advanced or metastatic melanoma, renal cell carcinoma, hepatocellular carcinoma or head and neck squamous cell carcinoma were enrolled in the trial. Before TCR sequencing, CD4+ and CD8+ T cells were separately sorted from peripheral blood.

The sequences come from CD4+ or CD8+ T cells sorted from blood, collected in a trial of the OX40 agonist ivuxolimab. The TCR comes from an adult with an advanced solid tumor such as melanoma, head and neck, liver or kidney cancer. The chain joins TRBV28 to TRBJ2-7, with the D call perhaps TRBD1 or TRBD2, each one matching 5 bases. For the CDR3, the sequence is CASRRGRAYEQYF. The DNA sequence is as follows: TGTGCCAGCAGACGGGGCAGAGCTTACGAGCAGTACTTC.